The 20 T cell receptor beta chains below were found in one sample sequenced in a study of post-analysis software for immune sequencing data. Study-level findings and limits: In patients, five or six TRBV segments were more frequent than in controls, with TRBV5-6, TRBV5-1 and TRBV20-1 among them.

Included in the TCR beta cDNA libraries were unique molecular identifiers. In TCRdb, the PCR reads were re-called with MiXCR into one record per CDR3 protein. The table records a few hundred thousand distinct CDR3 sequences, 30% to 45% of them present only once. For these receptors, no antigen is known. Sequenced material: blood. These receptors came from a girl between 10 and 17 years old with multiple sclerosis.

This clonotype occurred a few times. The rearrangement uses TRBV6-5 and TRBJ2-5; D not certain. The J call may be incorrect, as the DNA end agrees better with TRBJ2-7. Germline V gene data show CDR1 as MNHEY and CDR2 as SVGAGI. The CDR3 has 11 amino acids. The CDR3 region has the DNA TGTGCCAGCCGGTCTAACTACGAGCAGTACTTC. Protein product: CASRSNYEQYF.

This clonotype was detected many times. The chain couples TRBV6-2 or TRBV6-3 to TRBJ2-1; 14 bases fit TRBD2. This CDR3 is 15 amino acids long. In germline, CDR1 is MNHEY, CDR2 SVGEGT. After removal of 6 bases from V and 8 bases from J, the junction contained 6 bases not matched to a gene. This CDR3 is CASSSGTSGGHEQFF. The DNA for the CDR3 is TGTGCCAGCAGCTCTGGGACTAGCGGGGGCCATGAGCAGTTCTTC.

The rearrangement links TRBV29-1 to TRBJ2-7, with 7 nucleotides matching TRBD1. Germline loops: CDR1 SQVTM, CDR2 ANQGSEA. The ends lost 4 bases at V and 2 bases at J; junction bases unmatched: 5. This CDR3 has 13 residues. The CDR3: CSVVTGYTYEQYF. The CDR3 DNA follows: TGCAGCGTTGTGACAGGGTATACCTACGAGCAGTACTTC.

The J gene is TRBJ1-5, the V gene TRBV30; perhaps TRBD1 as D (5 bases). CDR1 and CDR2 (germline): GTSNPN, SVGIG (reference sequence). The CDR3 runs 12 residues. Trimming removed 0 bases at V and 5 bases at J, with 5 bases between. CDR3 sequence: CAWSVGDQPQHF. CDR3 sequence (DNA): TGTGCCTGGAGTGTAGGGGATCAGCCCCAGCATTTT.

The V gene is TRBV6-2 or TRBV6-3, the J gene TRBJ2-7, with 9 bases identical to TRBD2. V dropped 3 bases and J dropped 2; count of bases not matched to a gene: 17. Germline CDR1 reads MNHEY; CDR2 reads SVGEGT. The CDR3 has 19 residues. CDR3 in DNA: TGTGCCAGCAGTTATGAGGCAGCGGGGGGACTCCTCCTAGCCTACGAGCAGTACTTC. Translated: CASSYEAAGGLLLAYEQYF.

The chain has TRBV12-3 or TRBV12-4 and TRBJ2-1; 7 positions agree with TRBD2. The CDR3 contains 15 residues. Trimming took 4 bases from V and 3 from J; bases not matched to a gene: 6. DNA of the CDR3: TGTGCCAGCAGTTCCCGTGGCGGGGGCTACAATGAGCAGTTCTTC. Its protein product is CASSSRGGGYNEQFF.

This chain links TRBV6-1 with TRBJ2-7, with 8 positions matching TRBD2. This CDR3 region has 14 residues. Germline V gene lookup returns CDR1 MNHNS and CDR2 SASEGT. Unmatched junction bases numbered 12, after V lost 10 bases and J lost 4 bases. The DNA for the CDR3 is TGTGCCATCCCGCGGCGGGGGGCGGCGTACGAGCAGTACTTC. Translating gives CAIPRRGAAYEQYF.

The V gene is TRBV29-1, the J gene TRBJ2-4; D may match TRBD1 or TRBD2 (6 bases each). The J call may be faulty, since TRBJ2-7 better matches the DNA end. CDR1 SQVTM and CDR2 ANQGSEA come from the germline V gene. The CDR3 has 13 residues. The CDR3: CSVPGAKCYEQYF. As DNA, the CDR3 is TGCAGCGTCCCGGGGGCCAAGTGTTACGAGCAGTACTTC.

The rearrangement uses TRBV6-2 or TRBV6-3 and TRBJ2-5, with D maybe TRBD2 (6 bases). This CDR3 region has 17 residues. CDR1 is MNHEY, CDR2 SVGEGT, per germline. The ends were cut back, 0 bases at V and 11 bases at J, with 25 bases in the middle. CDR3 amino acids: CASSYSIRREDGSGQYF. CDR3 sequence (DNA): TGTGCCAGCAGTTACTCGATTCGCAGGGAGGATGGGAGCGGGCAGTACTTC.

This clonotype was seen ten or more times. This chain connects TRBV12-3 or TRBV12-4 to TRBJ1-2, with unresolved D. Trimming shortened V by 7 bases and J by 8 bases, and 14 bases separated the two germline ends. The CDR3 covers 12 residues. The CDR3: CASKLTRGGYTF. DNA of the CDR3: TGTGCCAGCAAACTCACACGCGGGGGCTACACCTTC.

This chain connects TRBV10-3 to TRBJ2-7; 10 bases are shared with TRBD1. There are 13 residues in the CDR3. Germline CDR1 ENHRY, CDR2 SYGVKD. J lost 2 bases, V lost 7 bases, and 2 bases had no gene match. This CDR3 is CAIKGTGAYEQYF. CDR3 DNA sequence: TGTGCCATCAAGGGGACAGGGGCCTACGAGCAGTACTTC.

This clonotype was found a few times. This chain joins TRBV10-3 and TRBJ2-3, with D hard to call. Germline V gene lookup returns CDR1 ENHRY and CDR2 SYGVKD. The V gene lost 2 bases and the J gene lost 0 bases, with 15 bases spanning the gap. This CDR3 is 17 amino acids long. The CDR3, as DNA: TGTGCCATCAGTGAGCTCAAGTGGGGAACTAGCACAGATACGCAGTATTTT. Translation gives CAISELKWGTSTDTQYF.

A few counts support this clonotype. At one end, the junction sequence differs from germline, possibly due to a read error. The chain is built from TRBV10-2 and TRBJ2-1; TRBD2 agrees at 8 bases. This CDR3 contains 14 residues. Per germline, CDR1 WSHSY and CDR2 SAAADI. The CDR3 here is CASTRRGVYDEQFF. The CDR3 DNA follows: TGCGCCAGCACGAGGCGGGGGGTCTACGATGAGCAGTTCTTC.

This chain links TRBV6-1 with TRBJ2-7, with TRBD1 matching over 8 bases. Germline trimming cut 8 bases from V and 3 bases from J; bases unmatched to any gene: 3. This CDR3 spans 12 amino acids. Per germline, CDR1 MNHNS and CDR2 SASEGT. CDR3 sequence: CASRTGGYEQYF. CDR3 DNA sequence: TGTGCCAGCCGAACAGGGGGCTACGAGCAGTACTTC.

The V and J genes are TRBV10-3 and TRBJ1-5; TRBD1 is a possible D gene (5 bases). Germline V CDR1 and CDR2: ENHRY, SYGVKD. V lost 0 bases and J lost 1, with 7 bases in between. The CDR3 sequence is 15 residues long. The CDR3 DNA follows: TGTGCCATCAGTGAGTCGGGGGGGAGCAATCAGCCCCAGCATTTT. Encoded protein: CAISESGGSNQPQHF.

This clonotype turned up a few times. This chain links TRBV12-3 or TRBV12-4 with TRBJ2-7; TRBD2 is a possible D gene (6 bases). This CDR3 contains 14 residues. V was shortened by 3 bases and J by 4 bases, with 13 bases between the two germline ends. The CDR3 loop reads CASSFPQEGYEQYF. The CDR3 coding sequence is TGTGCCAGCAGTTTTCCACAGGAGGGGTACGAGCAGTACTTC.

This clonotype was observed a few times. The chain combines TRBV27 with TRBJ2-1; 13 bases line up with TRBD2. The V gene end was trimmed by 5 bases and the J gene end by 6 bases; junction bases not matched to a gene: 7. Germline CDR1 is MNHEY and CDR2 is SMNVEV (reference sequence). The CDR3 extends over 16 amino acids. DNA of the CDR3: TGTGCCAGCAGTCTTCGGACTAGCGGGGGCCCCAATGAGCAGTTCTTC. It encodes CASSLRTSGGPNEQFF.

This clonotype was observed a handful of times. The chain links TRBV20-1 to TRBJ2-1, with D uncertain. V was clipped by 2 bases and J by 6 bases, with 17 bases between them. The germline V gene has CDR1 DFQATT and CDR2 SNEGSKA (reference sequence). The CDR3 contains 15 residues. The CDR3 DNA reads as TGCAGTGCTAGACCCCCCTCTGCCGGGCGCAATGAGCAGTTCTTC. It codes for CSARPPSAGRNEQFF.

The chain joins TRBV7-2 to TRBJ2-4; 12 bases match TRBD2. Germline assignment: CDR1 SGHTA and CDR2 FQGNSA. The junction had 6 bases not matched to a gene; V was cut back by 0 bases and J by 0 bases. This CDR3 contains 19 residues. The CDR3 DNA reads as TGTGCCAGCAGCTTAGCGCTGACTAGCGGGGGTCTAGCCAAAAACATTCAGTACTTC. Translation gives CASSLALTSGGLAKNIQYF. The full variable domain, completed using reference TRBV7-2 and TRBJ2-4, is GAGVSQSPSNKVTEKGKDVELRCDPISGHTALYWYRQSLGQGLEFLIYFQGNSAPDKSGLPSDRFSAERTGGSVSTLTIQRTQQEDSAVYLCASSLALTSGGLAKNIQYFGAGTRLSVL.

Only a few counts were recorded for this clonotype. The chain combines TRBV7-2 with TRBJ2-1, with 9 bases fitting TRBD2. The CDR3 runs to 17 residues. Germline loops: CDR1 SGHTA, CDR2 FQGNSA. With V trimmed by 4 bases and J by 12 bases, 19 bases remained unmatched. In nucleotides, the CDR3 is TGTGCCAGCAGCTCCGGGGCCGGGACTAGCCTAGGGGCAGGGCAGTTCTTC. Translation gives CASSSGAGTSLGAGQFF.